This T cell receptor (beta chain) was sequenced during a study of cytomegalovirus exposure and HLA in healthy donors. Study-wide results and caveats: Links to common viral pathogens appeared, in a later analysis, for several of the most significant clusters. Differences between HLA loci emerged in a later analysis of TCR association rates, with DRB1 most and HLA-C fewest.

This clone was seen a few times. The antigen is unknown. CDR3 length: 20 amino acids. From germline, CDR1 is SGDLS and CDR2 YYNGEE. V shed 4 bases, J shed 0 bases, and the junction held 14 bases outside the gene matches. Donors showed nominal health when sampled, although they likely had unrecorded immune exposures. The study ran its PCR with 60 Vbeta and 13 Jbeta primers. Generated by immunoSEQ multiplex PCR, the TCRdb table keeps only in-frame clones and is missing some. The sample lists approximately 100,000 clones; under 80% were seen once. The sequenced sample was PBMCs. The sequence came from a man between 60 and 70 years old in good health and CMV-seronegative. V gene TRBV9 combines with J gene TRBJ2-3, with 13 bases aligning to TRBD2. CDR3 sequence reads: CASSPRPTSGRSLSTDTQYF. The CDR3 DNA follows: TGTGCCAGCAGCCCAAGACCGACTAGCGGGAGGAGTCTCAGCACAGATACGCAGTATTTT.